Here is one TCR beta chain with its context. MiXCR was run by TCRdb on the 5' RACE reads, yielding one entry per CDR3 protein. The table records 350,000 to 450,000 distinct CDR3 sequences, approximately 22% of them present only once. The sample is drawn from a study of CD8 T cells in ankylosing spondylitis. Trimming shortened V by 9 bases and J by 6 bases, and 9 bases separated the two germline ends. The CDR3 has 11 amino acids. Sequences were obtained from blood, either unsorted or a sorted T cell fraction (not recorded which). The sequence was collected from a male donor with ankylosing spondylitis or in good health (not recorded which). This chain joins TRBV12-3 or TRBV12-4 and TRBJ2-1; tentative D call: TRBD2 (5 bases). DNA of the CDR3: TGTGCCAGGGCTCGGGGCAATGAGCAGTTCTTC. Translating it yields CARARGNEQFF.